The 5 T cell receptor beta chains listed next were all sequenced from one sample in a study of blood T cell repertoires in COVID-19. The protocol was immunoSEQ multiplex PCR, while the TCRdb copy is restricted to in-frame clones and leaves out a portion. The sample records 110,000 or so clones, 85% to 90% being singletons. Sequencing was done on a sample of peripheral blood. Source of these receptors: a woman in her 50s with acute or convalescent COVID-19.

The rearrangement links TRBV5-4 to TRBJ2-5; 9 bases line up with TRBD1. The CDR3 consists of 17 residues. Per the germline V gene, CDR1 is SGHNT and CDR2 is YYREEE (reference sequence). V shed 0 bases, J shed 3 bases, and the junction held 9 bases outside the gene matches. CDR3 DNA sequence: TGTGCCAGCAGCTTGGTCGGACAGGGGAGGTTAGAAGAGACCCAGTACTTC. Translation: CASSLVGQGRLEETQYF. Full variable domain (missing parts from reference TRBV5-4 and TRBJ2-5): ETGVTQSPTHLIKTRGQQVTLRCSSQSGHNTVSWYQQALGQGPQFIFQYYREEENGRGNFPPRFSGLQFPNYSSELNVNALELDDSALYLCASSLVGQGRLEETQYFGPGTRLLVL.

The chain links TRBV7-2 to TRBJ2-3, with 9 bases fitting TRBD2. With 3 bases clipped from V and 2 bases from J, the junction kept 3 bases outside the gene matches. Per the germline V gene, CDR1 is SGHTA and CDR2 is FQGNSA. The CDR3 has 15 amino acids. The CDR3 reads CASSLTSGLTDTQYF. CDR3 coding DNA: TGTGCCAGCAGCTTGACTAGCGGTCTCACAGATACGCAGTATTTT.

The rearrangement joins TRBV14 to TRBJ2-7; 9 bases agree with TRBD1. The CDR3 consists of 14 residues. Germline-derived CDR1 and CDR2 are SGHDN and FVKESK. V shed 4 bases and J 3 bases; nucleotides not matched to a gene: 4. CDR3 sequence: CASSPDRGYYEQYF. The CDR3 DNA reads as TGTGCCAGCAGCCCTGACAGGGGGTACTACGAGCAGTACTTC.

The chain has TRBV9 and TRBJ2-7, with D possibly TRBD2 on 6 matching bases. The V end lost 4 bases, the J end lost 0 bases, and 14 bases lay between the germline ends. Per germline, CDR1 SGDLS and CDR2 YYNGEE. This CDR3 region has 15 residues. CDR3 nucleotide sequence: TGTGCCAGCAGCCCTGCCGCCGGGAGCTCCTACGAGCAGTACTTC. Protein product: CASSPAAGSSYEQYF. Complete variable domain (other parts from reference TRBV9 and TRBJ2-7): DSGVTQTPKHLITATGQRVTLRCSPRSGDLSVYWYQQSLDQGLQFLIQYYNGEERAKGNILERFSAQQFPDLHSELNLSSLELGDSALYFCASSPAAGSSYEQYFGPGTRLTVT.

The V gene is TRBV29-1, the J gene TRBJ2-7; 9 nucleotides agree with TRBD1. CDR3 length: 13 residues. The V segment lost 0 bases and the J segment 5 bases; nucleotides outside the gene matches: 2. Germline values: CDR1 SQVTM, CDR2 ANQGSEA. The CDR3 loop is CSVEDRTGDEQYF. In nucleotides, the CDR3 is TGCAGCGTTGAAGATAGGACAGGGGACGAGCAGTACTTC.